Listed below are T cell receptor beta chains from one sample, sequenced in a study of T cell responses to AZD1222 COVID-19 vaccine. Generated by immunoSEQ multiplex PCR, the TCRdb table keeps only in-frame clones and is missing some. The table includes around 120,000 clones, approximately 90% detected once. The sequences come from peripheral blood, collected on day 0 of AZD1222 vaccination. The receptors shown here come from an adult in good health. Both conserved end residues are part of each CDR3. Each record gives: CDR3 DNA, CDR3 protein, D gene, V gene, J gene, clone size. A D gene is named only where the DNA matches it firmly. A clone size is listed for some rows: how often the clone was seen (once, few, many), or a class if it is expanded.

CDR3nt: TGTGCCAGCAGCTTAGGTGGATATGCAGGCTTGGGAAACACCATATATTTT; CDR3aa: CASSLGGYAGLGNTIYF; d_gene: -; v_gene: TRBV7-6; j_gene: TRBJ1-3; abundance: -
CDR3nt: TGTGCCAGAAACAGCGGGGGCAAAGCTTTCTTT; CDR3aa: CARNSGGKAFF; d_gene: -; v_gene: TRBV2; j_gene: TRBJ1-1; abundance: -
CDR3nt: TGTGCCAGCAGCTTAGTAGTCGGGGGAGAGACCCAGTACTTC; CDR3aa: CASSLVVGGETQYF; d_gene: -; v_gene: TRBV7-2; j_gene: TRBJ2-5; abundance: -
CDR3nt: TGTGCCAGCAGCTTAGCTGTACTAGCGGGGGGAGCCTACGAGCAGTACTTC; CDR3aa: CASSLAVLAGGAYEQYF; d_gene: TRBD2; v_gene: TRBV7-2; j_gene: TRBJ2-7; abundance: -
CDR3nt: TGCGCCAGCATCTGGGACAGGATCACAGATACGCAGTATTTT; CDR3aa: CASIWDRITDTQYF; d_gene: TRBD1; v_gene: TRBV10-1; j_gene: TRBJ2-3; abundance: -
CDR3nt: TGTGCCAGCAGCAGCTATAGCAATCAGCCCCAGCATTTT; CDR3aa: CASSSYSNQPQHF; d_gene: -; v_gene: TRBV7-9; j_gene: TRBJ1-5; abundance: -
CDR3nt: TGTGCCAGCAGTTACTCTCCGCTGAGGGGGGAGCTGTTTTTT; CDR3aa: CASSYSPLRGELFF; d_gene: -; v_gene: TRBV6-5; j_gene: TRBJ2-2; abundance: -
CDR3nt: TGTGCCAGTAGATCGCGGGGGGCCACTATTCAGTACTTC; CDR3aa: CASRSRGATIQYF; d_gene: TRBD2; v_gene: TRBV19; j_gene: TRBJ2-4; abundance: -
CDR3nt: TGTGCCAGCAGCTCAACGCGGACACTCAAGGTGGGTGACACTGAAGCTTTCTTT; CDR3aa: CASSSTRTLKVGDTEAFF; d_gene: -; v_gene: TRBV3-1/TRBV3-2; j_gene: TRBJ1-1; abundance: -
CDR3nt: TGCAGTGCTAGTGGACTAGCGCTCCACTTCTCCTACAATGAGCAGTTCTTC; CDR3aa: CSASGLALHFSYNEQFF; d_gene: TRBD2; v_gene: TRBV20-1; j_gene: TRBJ2-1; abundance: -
CDR3nt: TGTGCCAGCAGCTTACCGACTAGCGGTAACACAGATACGCAGTATTTT; CDR3aa: CASSLPTSGNTDTQYF; d_gene: TRBD2; v_gene: TRBV7-9; j_gene: TRBJ2-3; abundance: -
CDR3nt: TGTGCCACCGGGCGAGCAGCGGTAGGAAACACCATATATTTT; CDR3aa: CATGRAAVGNTIYF; d_gene: -; v_gene: TRBV15; j_gene: TRBJ1-3; abundance: -
CDR3nt: TGTGCCAGCAGCTTTGCCTCCTATGGCTACACCTTC; CDR3aa: CASSFASYGYTF; d_gene: -; v_gene: TRBV7-9; j_gene: TRBJ1-2; abundance: -
CDR3nt: TGTGCCAGCAGCTTATCCCCTAGCGGATCCTACGAGCAGTACTTC; CDR3aa: CASSLSPSGSYEQYF; d_gene: TRBD2; v_gene: TRBV7-6; j_gene: TRBJ2-7; abundance: -
CDR3nt: TGTGCCATCAGTGACGGGACAGAGGGAGATGGCTACACCTTC; CDR3aa: CAISDGTEGDGYTF; d_gene: TRBD1; v_gene: TRBV10-3; j_gene: TRBJ1-2; abundance: -
CDR3nt: TGTGCCAGTAGTAGCATGATTTACAATGAGCAGTTCTTC; CDR3aa: CASSSMIYNEQFF; d_gene: -; v_gene: TRBV5-6; j_gene: TRBJ2-1; abundance: -
CDR3nt: TGTGCCAGCAGCCCCTCAAGGGGACTAGGGGGGAACACTGAAGCTTTCTTT; CDR3aa: CASSPSRGLGGNTEAFF; d_gene: -; v_gene: TRBV3-1/TRBV3-2; j_gene: TRBJ1-1; abundance: -
CDR3nt: TGCGCCAGCAGCCGGGTTAGCGGGGGGGCAAACACCGGGGAGCTGTTTTTT; CDR3aa: CASSRVSGGANTGELFF; d_gene: TRBD2; v_gene: TRBV4-3; j_gene: TRBJ2-2; abundance: -
CDR3nt: TGTGCCAGCAAAAGGGAAGGAAACTTCTATGGCTACACCTTC; CDR3aa: CASKREGNFYGYTF; d_gene: -; v_gene: TRBV6-5; j_gene: TRBJ1-2; abundance: -
CDR3nt: TGTGCCAGCAATCCCGCCACCCGGGGCGATGAGCAGTTCTTC; CDR3aa: CASNPATRGDEQFF; d_gene: -; v_gene: TRBV2; j_gene: TRBJ2-1; abundance: once
CDR3nt: TGTGCCAGCTACCCGGGACAGGGGACCCCCAATCAGCCCCAGCATTTT; CDR3aa: CASYPGQGTPNQPQHF; d_gene: TRBD1; v_gene: TRBV19; j_gene: TRBJ1-5; abundance: -
CDR3nt: TGTGCCAGCGGCCAACAGTGGTGGGAAAACATTCAGTACTTC; CDR3aa: CASGQQWWENIQYF; d_gene: -; v_gene: TRBV21-1; j_gene: TRBJ2-4; abundance: -
CDR3nt: TGTGCCAGCAGTTTGGCAGCTGAAGCTTTCTTT; CDR3aa: CASSLAAEAFF; d_gene: -; v_gene: TRBV28; j_gene: TRBJ1-1; abundance: -
CDR3nt: TGTGCCAGCTCACCAGATGACGACCAAGAGACCCAGTACTTC; CDR3aa: CASSPDDDQETQYF; d_gene: -; v_gene: TRBV18; j_gene: TRBJ2-5; abundance: -
CDR3nt: TGTGCCAGCTCCCACGGGACAGTGGCAACTAATGAAAAACTGTTTTTT; CDR3aa: CASSHGTVATNEKLFF; d_gene: TRBD1; v_gene: TRBV18; j_gene: TRBJ1-4; abundance: -
CDR3nt: TGTGCCAGCAGCTTGTTATCGCCTGCCAATGAGCAGTTCTTC; CDR3aa: CASSLLSPANEQFF; d_gene: -; v_gene: TRBV5-7; j_gene: TRBJ2-1; abundance: once
CDR3nt: TGTGCCAGCACCCTAGGACAGGGCAACACTGAAGCTTTCTTT; CDR3aa: CASTLGQGNTEAFF; d_gene: TRBD1; v_gene: TRBV7-2; j_gene: TRBJ1-1; abundance: -
CDR3nt: TGTGCCAGCAGTGACTCGGATCTGGATACGCAGTATTTT; CDR3aa: CASSDSDLDTQYF; d_gene: -; v_gene: TRBV6-4; j_gene: TRBJ2-3; abundance: -
CDR3nt: TGTGCCAGCAGTTTCCAGCAACAGGGGGGCGGCTACACCTTC; CDR3aa: CASSFQQQGGGYTF; d_gene: TRBD1; v_gene: TRBV27; j_gene: TRBJ1-2; abundance: -
CDR3nt: TGTGCCAGCAGTTACCTTGTTACGGGGGGTACCTACGAGCAGTACTTC; CDR3aa: CASSYLVTGGTYEQYF; d_gene: TRBD2; v_gene: TRBV6-5; j_gene: TRBJ2-7; abundance: -
CDR3nt: TGTGCCAGCAGTTTGCTCCAGACCCCTCAATACGAGCAGTACTTC; CDR3aa: CASSLLQTPQYEQYF; d_gene: -; v_gene: TRBV28; j_gene: TRBJ2-7; abundance: -
CDR3nt: TGTGCCAGCAGCGAGGGGATCAATTCACCCCTCCACTTT; CDR3aa: CASSEGINSPLHF; d_gene: -; v_gene: TRBV6-6; j_gene: TRBJ1-6; abundance: -
CDR3nt: TGTGCCAGCACCCCCCGAGCTAGCGGGGGGGCCGTCGGGGAGCTGTTTTTT; CDR3aa: CASTPRASGGAVGELFF; d_gene: TRBD2; v_gene: TRBV7-2; j_gene: TRBJ2-2; abundance: -
CDR3nt: TGTGCCAGCAGCCCCGGGGCCTACGAGCAGTACTTC; CDR3aa: CASSPGAYEQYF; d_gene: -; v_gene: TRBV7-6; j_gene: TRBJ2-7; abundance: -
CDR3nt: TGTGCCAGCAGCCCGGGGGGTGGGAATCAGCCCCAGCATTTT; CDR3aa: CASSPGGGNQPQHF; d_gene: -; v_gene: TRBV7-9; j_gene: TRBJ1-5; abundance: -
CDR3nt: TGTGCCAGCAGCCAAGGACAGGGGCTGAGCTCCTACGAGCAGTACTTC; CDR3aa: CASSQGQGLSSYEQYF; d_gene: TRBD1; v_gene: TRBV14; j_gene: TRBJ2-7; abundance: -
CDR3nt: TGTGCCTTCCTACAGGGGTATGGTAATGAAAAACTGTTTTTT; CDR3aa: CAFLQGYGNEKLFF; d_gene: TRBD1; v_gene: TRBV30; j_gene: TRBJ1-4; abundance: -
CDR3nt: TGTGCCTGGAGAGGTGTGAATAGGGGGCCAGGTCAGCCCCAGCATTTT; CDR3aa: CAWRGVNRGPGQPQHF; d_gene: TRBD1; v_gene: TRBV30; j_gene: TRBJ1-5; abundance: -
CDR3nt: TGTGCCAGCTCACCACCACTAGCGGTCAACAATGAGCAGTTCTTC; CDR3aa: CASSPPLAVNNEQFF; d_gene: TRBD2; v_gene: TRBV18; j_gene: TRBJ2-1; abundance: -
CDR3nt: TGTGCCAGCAGTTACGGTCTTTGGTCCAGCGGGTTCGACAATGAGCAGTTCTTC; CDR3aa: CASSYGLWSSGFDNEQFF; d_gene: -; v_gene: TRBV6-2/TRBV6-3; j_gene: TRBJ2-1; abundance: -
CDR3nt: TGTGCCAGTAGCTACAGCTCCTACAATGAGCAGTTCTTC; CDR3aa: CASSYSSYNEQFF; d_gene: -; v_gene: TRBV19; j_gene: TRBJ2-1; abundance: -
CDR3nt: TGTGCCAGCAGTTACTCGGGGGAGATCGGCACTGAAGCTTTCTTT; CDR3aa: CASSYSGEIGTEAFF; d_gene: -; v_gene: TRBV6-5; j_gene: TRBJ1-1; abundance: -
CDR3nt: TGTGCTAGTGGTTTGGGACGTACCTACGAGCAGTACTTC; CDR3aa: CASGLGRTYEQYF; d_gene: -; v_gene: TRBV12-5; j_gene: TRBJ2-7; abundance: -
CDR3nt: TGCGCCAGCAGCCAGGGACAGCCCCACCGACCCACCTACGAGCAGTACTTC; CDR3aa: CASSQGQPHRPTYEQYF; d_gene: TRBD1; v_gene: TRBV5-1; j_gene: TRBJ2-7; abundance: -
CDR3nt: TGCAGTGCTCGGGACAGGGGGCGAGACACCTTC; CDR3aa: CSARDRGRDTF; d_gene: TRBD1; v_gene: TRBV20-1; j_gene: TRBJ1-2; abundance: -
CDR3nt: TGTGCCAGCGGGAAAGAGCGGGGTTATCAGCCCCAGCATTTT; CDR3aa: CASGKERGYQPQHF; d_gene: -; v_gene: TRBV2; j_gene: TRBJ1-5; abundance: -
CDR3nt: TGCGCCAGCAGCCAAGAGACAGCAAGCTATGGCTACACCTTC; CDR3aa: CASSQETASYGYTF; d_gene: -; v_gene: TRBV4-3; j_gene: TRBJ1-2; abundance: -